The following is a T cell receptor beta chain sequence with its context. The source of the sample is a study of shared clonotypes between healthy human individuals. The protocol was immunoSEQ multiplex PCR, while the TCRdb copy is restricted to in-frame clones and leaves out a portion. The sample includes a few million clones, around 90% seen only once; the top ten take about 0.13%. The sequence came from a man between 18 and 35 years old in good health. Sample: naive CD4+ T cells sorted from blood. Subset denoted: CD45RA+ positively selected.

The CDR3 loop is CASSKGGSSTDTQYF. For the CDR3, the DNA is TGCGCCAGCAGCAAAGGGGGGTCTTCCACAGATACGCAGTATTTT. This rearrangement joins TRBV5-1 to TRBJ2-3; either TRBD1 or TRBD2 may supply D (6 bases each). V shed 4 bases and J shed 2 bases, with 14 bases lying between them. Looked up from germline, CDR1 is SGHRS and CDR2 is YFSETQ. This CDR3 is 15 amino acids long.